What follows describes a single T cell receptor beta chain. This specimen comes from a study of blood T cell repertoires in COVID-19. Background on the study: The United States, Italy and Spain were the sources of the acute and convalescent COVID-19 samples. PBMCs, B-cell-depleted T cells, or T cells provided the cDNA or gDNA that made up the material.

Profiled with immunoSEQ multiplex PCR; TCRdb holds only in-frame clones, not every one. The data contain 200,000 to 300,000 clones, more than 65% of them singletons. V shed 6 bases and J shed 0 bases, with 8 bases lying between them. CDR3 length: 14 amino acids. Germline-derived CDR1 and CDR2 are MGHRA and YSYEKL. The sequence derives from a man aged 35 to 55 who had recovered from COVID-19. V is TRBV4-1 and J is TRBJ1-4; a possible D gene is TRBD1 (5 bases). Sequencing input: peripheral blood. As DNA, the CDR3 is TGCGCCAGCAGTCGACAGCCAACTAATGAAAAACTGTTTTTT. Translation: CASSRQPTNEKLFF.